Following are 18 T cell receptor beta chains from one sample sequenced in a study of T cell responses to AZD1222 COVID-19 vaccine. Measured with immunoSEQ multiplex PCR; TCRdb has only the in-frame clones, and not every one. This table holds some 200,000 clones, more than 70% found once. The sequenced sample was peripheral blood, obtained 28 days after the second AZD1222 dose. These receptors were taken from an adult who received the AZD1222 COVID-19 vaccine.

The chain combines TRBV28 with TRBJ2-7; D might be TRBD1 (6 bases). The V end lost 6 bases, the J end lost 3 bases, and 15 bases lay between the germline ends. CDR3 length equals 14 residues. Germline-derived CDR1 and CDR2 are MDHEN and SYDVKM. The CDR3: CASRTGRVGYEQYF. The CDR3 DNA is TGTGCCAGCAGGACAGGCCGCGTGGGCTACGAGCAGTACTTC.

The rearrangement links TRBV3-1 (or the pseudogene TRBV3-2) to TRBJ2-1, with D perhaps TRBD1 (7 bases). With 4 bases removed from V and 9 bases from J, the gap between germline ends came to 19 bases. Per germline, CDR1 LGHDT and CDR2 YNNKEL (reference sequence). CDR3 length equals 15 residues. In nucleotides, the CDR3 is TGTGCCAGCAGCCCGAGAGGGCCTCAGGGGGGTGAGCAGTTCTTC. Encoded protein: CASSPRGPQGGEQFF.

V usage is TRBV21-1 and J usage is TRBJ1-1; TRBD1 was called by the table and not checked on the DNA. TRBV21-1 is assigned pseudogene status. The CDR3 sequence is 15 residues long. Here the CDR3 reads CASRDKVAENTEAFF. The CDR3 region has the DNA TGTGCCAGCCGAGACAAAGTTGCAGAAAACACTGAAGCTTTCTTT.

The chain couples TRBV6-5 to TRBJ1-2; unclear D gene. Between the trimmed V and J ends, which lost 0 bases and 6 bases, there was a span of 11 bases. In germline, CDR1 is MNHEY, CDR2 SVGAGI. The CDR3 covers 14 residues. The CDR3 region is CASSYSSPEDGYTF. The DNA for the CDR3 is TGTGCCAGCAGTTACTCGAGCCCGGAGGATGGCTACACCTTC.

The rearrangement joins TRBV4-3 to TRBJ1-6, with TRBD1 as a possible D gene (6 bases). The CDR3 has 15 amino acids. The germline V gene has CDR1 LGHNA and CDR2 YSLEER. Trimming pared 0 bases from V and 10 bases from J, leaving 13 bases between. DNA for the CDR3: TGCGCCAGCAGCCAAGATCCGGGGGCTTTCTCACCCCTCCACTTT. It encodes CASSQDPGAFSPLHF.

V gene TRBV5-5 combines with J gene TRBJ2-5; perhaps D is TRBD1 or TRBD2 (5 bases each). The CDR3 extends over 14 amino acids. Trimming took 4 bases from V and 6 from J, leaving 16 bases between them. Germline CDR1 is SGHKS and CDR2 is YYEKEE (reference sequence). This CDR3 reads CASSTSTGPKTQYF. In DNA form, the CDR3 reads TGTGCCAGCAGCACTTCGACGGGGCCGAAGACCCAGTACTTC.

The sample holds a few counts of this clone. This chain links TRBV25-1 with TRBJ1-2; D may be TRBD1 (6 bases). This CDR3 is 16 amino acids long. Trimming cost V 1 base and J 5 bases, with 17 bases left between them. Germline CDR1 and CDR2: MGHDK and SYGVNS. The CDR3 nucleotides are TGTGCCAGCAGTGAATTAGGGGGAGGGTACCTATATGGCTACACCTTC. It yields the protein CASSELGGGYLYGYTF.

The V gene is TRBV20-1, the J gene TRBJ2-7; D is unresolved. This CDR3 region has 10 residues. Trimming removed 3 bases at V and 6 bases at J, with 6 bases between. Germline assignment: CDR1 DFQATT and CDR2 SNEGSKA (reference sequence). In DNA, the CDR3 is TGCAGTGCTAGGTCCGGCGAGCAGTACTTC. Translation gives CSARSGEQYF.

CDR3 residues: CAISESIPGGANVLTF. As DNA, the CDR3 is TGTGCCATCAGTGAGTCGATCCCTGGGGGGGCCAACGTCCTGACTTTC. The V and J genes are TRBV10-3 and TRBJ2-6; D gene ambiguous. The CDR3 is made up of 16 amino acids. V was cut by 0 bases and J by 4 bases, with 10 bases left in between. CDR1 and CDR2 from the germline V gene are ENHRY and SYGVKD.

The chain recombines TRBV7-2 with TRBJ2-7, with 7 bases identical to TRBD2. The CDR3 sequence is 14 residues long. V shed 1 base and J 3 bases; nucleotides not matched to a gene: 3. Germline V gene lookup returns CDR1 SGHTA and CDR2 FQGNSA. The CDR3 loop reads CASSLGLAVYEQYF. For the CDR3, the DNA is TGTGCCAGCAGCTTAGGACTAGCCGTCTACGAGCAGTACTTC.

This clone was seen only once. This chain connects TRBV7-2 to TRBJ2-1, with 8 bases aligning to TRBD2. The germline CDR1 and CDR2 sequences are SGHTA and FQGNSA. CDR3 length equals 15 residues. V lost 5 bases to trimming and J lost 5 bases; unmatched junction nucleotides: 8. CDR3 DNA: TGTGCCAGCAGCGCACGCACTAGCGGACACAATGAGCAGTTCTTC. It encodes CASSARTSGHNEQFF.

The chain combines TRBV5-1 with TRBJ1-2; 7 bases match TRBD1. Unmatched junction bases numbered 13, after V lost 6 bases and J lost 8 bases. The CDR3 is 14 amino acids. CDR1 is SGHRS, CDR2 YFSETQ, per germline. The CDR3 nucleotides read TGCGCCAGCACCCCAGATGGCAGGGGGGGCGGCTACACCTTC. Protein product: CASTPDGRGGGYTF.

The chain recombines TRBV28 with TRBJ2-2; a possible D gene is TRBD1 (5 bases). In germline, CDR1 is MDHEN, CDR2 SYDVKM. The CDR3 runs to 14 residues. Trimming took 5 bases from V and 7 from J, leaving 14 bases between them. This CDR3 reads CASSPPRVGGELFF. CDR3 sequence (DNA): TGTGCCAGCAGTCCCCCCAGGGTTGGCGGGGAGCTGTTTTTT.

The V gene is TRBV19, the J gene TRBJ1-5; the D gene is possibly TRBD1 (5 bases). The germline CDR1 and CDR2 sequences are LNHDA and SQIVND (reference sequence). The CDR3 length is 15 residues. V was cut by 4 bases and J by 4 bases, with 14 bases left in between. The CDR3 is CASSTSRRENQPQHF. CDR3 nucleotides: TGTGCCAGTAGTACATCCCGCAGGGAAAATCAGCCCCAGCATTTT. Full variable domain (remainder filled in from reference TRBV19 and TRBJ1-5): DGGITQSPKYLFRKEGQNVTLSCEQNLNHDAMYWYRQDPGQGLRLIYYSQIVNDFQKGDIAEGYSVSREKKESFPLTVTSAQKNPTAFYLCASSTSRRENQPQHFGDGTRLSIL.

The chain employs TRBV9 and TRBJ2-7; D gene uncertain. With 4 bases removed from V and 3 bases from J, the gap between germline ends came to 14 bases. CDR3 size: 14 residues. Per germline, CDR1 SGDLS and CDR2 YYNGEE. The CDR3 reads CASSPAVGVYEQYF. The CDR3 DNA sequence: TGTGCCAGCAGCCCCGCGGTTGGGGTCTACGAGCAGTACTTC.

The chain links TRBV7-3 to TRBJ2-3, with TRBD1 as a possible D gene (5 bases). The CDR3 has 17 residues. V shed 5 bases and J shed 1 base, with 19 bases lying between them. Germline lookup yields CDR1 SGHTA and CDR2 FQGTGA. CDR3: CASSPPQGAPGTDTQYF. CDR3 DNA: TGTGCCAGCAGCCCACCCCAAGGGGCGCCCGGCACAGATACGCAGTATTTT.

V is TRBV7-2 and J is TRBJ2-7; either TRBD1 or TRBD2 may supply D (5 bases each). The V end was cut by 3 bases, the J end by 4 bases, with 13 bases between. Germline V gene lookup returns CDR1 SGHTA and CDR2 FQGNSA. CDR3 length equals 14 residues. The CDR3 bases are TGTGCCAGCAGCTTCGGGGCGAGGAGGTACGAGCAGTACTTC. Amino acid sequence: CASSFGARRYEQYF.

The chain combines TRBV28 with TRBJ1-5; D is unresolved. The CDR3 covers 12 residues. From germline, CDR1 is MDHEN and CDR2 SYDVKM. Trimming removed 3 bases from V and 3 bases from J, with 3 bases in between. The CDR3 nucleotides are TGTGCCAGCAGTTTGGCCAATCAGCCCCAGCATTTT. Its protein is CASSLANQPQHF. Variable domain in full (rest from reference TRBV28 and TRBJ1-5): DVKVTQSSRYLVKRTGEKVFLECVQDMDHENMFWYRQDPGLGLRLIYFSYDVKMKEKGDIPEGYSVSREKKERFSLILESASTNQTSMYLCASSLANQPQHFGDGTRLSIL.